This T cell receptor beta chain was identified in a study of neoadjuvant anti-PD-1 for oral cavity cancer. Study-level information: Patients mostly received three to four biweekly nivolumab doses at 3 mg/kg before surgery.

Germline V gene lookup returns CDR1 SEHNR and CDR2 FQNEAQ (reference sequence). V lost 5 bases and J 10 bases, leaving 12 bases between the germline ends. This CDR3 has 13 residues. Generated by immunoSEQ multiplex PCR, the TCRdb table keeps only in-frame clones and is missing some. Seen here are about 14,000 clones, 60% to 80% observed once, and the top ten hold 2.4%. Patients were newly diagnosed with stage II-IVA oral cavity squamous cell carcinoma without prior systemic or radiation treatment. J is TRBJ1-6 and V is TRBV7-9; a possible D gene is TRBD1 (6 bases). This material consisted of PBMCs, taken before nivolumab (anti-PD-1) treatment. This sequence originates from a person aged 35 to 85 with oral cavity squamous cell carcinoma. CDR3 sequence (DNA): TGTGCCAGCAGCCCGGGGGGGGCCTCACCCCTCCACTTT. Its translation: CASSPGGASPLHF.